This TCR beta chain was sequenced in a study of long-term antiretroviral therapy in people with HIV. Study details: There is a gap of about a decade between the earliest samples and the later 2015 immediate-ART recommendation.

About this clone: Its antigen remains unidentified.

The CDR3 totals 14 residues. Unmatched junction bases numbered 6, after V lost 6 bases and J lost 1 base. Germline values: CDR1 PRHDT, CDR2 FYEKMQ (reference sequence). It was in the United States that all participants with HIV were treated. General study results and limits: Older ART regimens were possibly in use when the blood was collected between the mid-2000s and the late 2010s.

Samples were assayed with immunoSEQ v3.0 at survey level. Profiling relied on immunoSEQ multiplex PCR, and the TCRdb table lists in-frame clones only, not all of them. The sample records over 30,000 clones, about 97% being singletons. The sample was unsorted PBMCs, taken 6.9 years after starting antiretroviral therapy. The source is a man aged 25-45 years with HIV. V usage is TRBV13 and J usage is TRBJ2-7, with TRBD1 identical over 7 bases. In DNA, the CDR3 is TGTGCCAGCAGGAACAGGGGAACGTCCTACGAGCAGTACTTC. This translates into CASRNRGTSYEQYF.